This T cell receptor (beta chain) was recorded in a study of cytomegalovirus exposure and HLA in healthy donors. Overall study findings and caveats: Reportedly, diagnosis of cytomegalovirus status by the classifier showed high specificity and sensitivity.

CDR3 size: 12 residues. Germline V gene lookup returns CDR1 LNHDA and CDR2 SQIVND (reference sequence). V lost 6 bases and J lost 6, with 9 bases in between. Sequencing used immunoSEQ multiplex PCR; TCRdb keeps in-frame clones, though not all of them. The sample contains 140,000 to 150,000 clones, 94% of which appear only once. This clone was observed a few times. Its antigen is currently unknown. The sequencing input was PBMCs. The receptor's source is a man between 18 and 35 years old in good health and CMV-seropositive. This chain connects TRBV19 to TRBJ1-5, with D unclear. The CDR3 loop is CASRPGGQPQHF. The CDR3 coding sequence is TGTGCCAGTAGGCCCGGAGGTCAGCCCCAGCATTTT.